The text below deals with one T cell receptor beta chain. The target antigen is unknown. The data were taken from a study of T-cell memory formation after mild COVID-19. Study-wide results and caveats: Clones that got smaller from day 15 to 85 had even CD4/CD8, while clones growing later tipped toward CD4+. Within pre-infection memory, some responding clones were found, suggesting cross-reactive memory joined.

The germline gives CDR1 DFQATT, CDR2 SNEGSKA (reference sequence). Trimming stripped 2 bases from V and 1 base from J, with 9 bases between. The CDR3 loop spans 13 amino acids. TCRdb re-analysed the 5' RACE reads in MiXCR, keeping a single row per CDR3 protein. This sample yields hundreds of thousands of distinct CDR3 sequences, of which about 22% are seen a single time; 7% to 9% belongs to the top ten. The sequence came from an adult woman who had mild COVID-19 (a few samples of this study predate the infection). Cell type and time point are not known. Sequenced sample: PBMCs or a T cell subset sorted from them (not recorded which). The V gene is TRBV20-1, the J gene TRBJ2-7; D gene unclear. In DNA form, the CDR3 reads TGCAGTGCTAGACATAGGTTATCCTACGAGCAGTACTTC. It specifies CSARHRLSYEQYF.